This is a list of T cell receptor beta chains from one sample in a study of glioma-infiltrating T cells after dendritic cell vaccination. Only in-frame clones appear in the TCRdb table, and some are missing; sequencing was by immunoSEQ multiplex PCR. This table holds about 90,000 clones, 83% found once. The source was blood, collected after dendritic cell vaccination. The receptors originated from a human donor with glioblastoma. The CDR3 runs from the conserved cysteine through the conserved F or W. D genes are given only for firm matches. Size is omitted from some rows. Given values are once, few, many or a class for expanded clones.

TRBJ2-1,few,TRBD2,TRBV29-1,TGCAGCGTTGAAGGCCTCGTTGGAAGCGGGGAGTACAATGAGCAGTTCTTC,CSVEGLVGSGEYNEQFF
TRBJ1-4,NA,NA,TRBV9,TGTGCCAGCACCCGTACTTCCGAGGGTAATGAAAAACTGTTTTTT,CASTRTSEGNEKLFF
TRBJ1-3,NA,NA,TRBV6-5,TGTGCCAGCAGTTACAGGTCTGACAGCTCTGGAAACACCATATATTTT,CASSYRSDSSGNTIYF
TRBJ2-4,NA,TRBD2,TRBV6-5,TGTGCCAGCAGTCGTACGGTAGCGGGGGGGAACATTCAGTACTTC,CASSRTVAGGNIQYF
TRBJ2-7,NA,TRBD1,TRBV7-2,TGTGCCAGCAGCTTTATGGGGACAGGACCCGGGTACGAGCAGTACTTC,CASSFMGTGPGYEQYF
TRBJ2-3,NA,NA,TRBV29-1,TGCAGCGTTGAAGAGGGGACAAGCACAGATACGCAGTATTTT,CSVEEGTSTDTQYF
TRBJ1-1,NA,NA,TRBV27,TGTGCCAGCAGCCGCGGGAGGAACACTGAAGCTTTCTTT,CASSRGRNTEAFF
TRBJ1-6,NA,NA,TRBV5-4,TGTGCCAGCAGCTTGGGAACGGGTCTTAATTCACCCCTCCACTTT,CASSLGTGLNSPLHF
TRBJ1-4,NA,TRBD1,TRBV19,TGTGCCAGTAGCCAAGGACAGGATTGGGAAAAACTGTTTTTT,CASSQGQDWEKLFF
TRBJ2-4,NA,TRBD1,TRBV19,TGTGCCAGTAACCGACAGGGCGAAAACATTCAGTACTTC,CASNRQGENIQYF